This T cell receptor beta chain was documented in a study of T cells in Graves' hyperthyroidism and ophthalmopathy. Study-level results: Ophthalmopathy cases were set apart from stable hyperthyroidism by a 13 V-J model.

For this clonotype: Antigen: not known.

The investigators amplified TCR beta CDR3 regions from RNA transcripts. A set of HTBI primers served as the primers for a first-round RT-PCR of the TCR CDR3. From the multiplex PCR reads, TCRdb called clonotypes with MiXCR, one entry per CDR3 protein. Of 250,000 to 350,000 distinct CDR3 sequences listed, roughly 22% are singletons. The sequencing sample was made of blood. This TCR derives from a young man with Graves' ophthalmopathy.

CDR3 amino acids: CSAQGTSDTDTQYF. For the CDR3, the DNA is TGCAGCGCCCAGGGGACTAGCGACACAGATACGCAGTATTTT. This chain joins TRBV29-1 and TRBJ2-3; 10 nucleotides match TRBD2. This CDR3 is built from 14 residues. Germline V lookup: CDR1 SQVTM, CDR2 ANQGSEA. J was trimmed by 2 bases and V by 7 bases; bases with no gene match: 6.